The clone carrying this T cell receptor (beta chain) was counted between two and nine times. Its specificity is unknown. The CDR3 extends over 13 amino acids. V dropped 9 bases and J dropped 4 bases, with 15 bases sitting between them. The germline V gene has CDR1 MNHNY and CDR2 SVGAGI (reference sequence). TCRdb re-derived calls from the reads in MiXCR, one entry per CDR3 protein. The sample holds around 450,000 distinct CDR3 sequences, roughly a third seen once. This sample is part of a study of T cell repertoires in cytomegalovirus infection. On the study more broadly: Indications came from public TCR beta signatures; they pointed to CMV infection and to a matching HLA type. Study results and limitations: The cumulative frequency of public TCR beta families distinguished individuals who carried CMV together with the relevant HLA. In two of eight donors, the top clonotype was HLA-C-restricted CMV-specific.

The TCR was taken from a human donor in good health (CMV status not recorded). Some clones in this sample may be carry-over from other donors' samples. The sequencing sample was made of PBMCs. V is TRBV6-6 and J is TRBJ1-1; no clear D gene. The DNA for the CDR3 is TGTGCCAGTTACCGAGAGCCCGGCACTGAAGCTTTCTTT. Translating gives CASYREPGTEAFF.